The 23 T cell receptor beta chains given below trace back to one sample, sequenced in a study of response to subunit inactivated influenza vaccine. A single record per CDR3 protein comes from TCRdb applying MiXCR to the RT-PCR reads. The data show about 650,000 distinct CDR3 sequences, approximately 14% seen once. Sequenced material: PBMCs from blood, taken roughly 12 days after vaccination. Receptors were obtained from a man over 45 who received an inactivated influenza vaccine.

CDR3 sequence: CASSLAGRGPYEQYF. In DNA, the CDR3 is TGTGCCAGCAGCTTAGCAGGGCGGGGGCCCTACGAGCAGTACTTC. The J gene is TRBJ2-7, the V gene TRBV7-2; D possibly corresponds to TRBD2 (7 bases). Germline CDR1 reads SGHTA; CDR2 reads FQGNSA. There are 15 residues in the CDR3. Trimming removed 0 bases at V and 2 bases at J, with 11 bases between.

This clonotype has more than one count but fewer than ten. V and J are TRBV7-8 and TRBJ2-1; D not resolved. The CDR3 runs to 14 residues. CDR1 and CDR2 (germline): SGHVS, FQNEAQ. The V gene lost 1 base and the J gene lost 10 bases, with 14 bases spanning the gap. The CDR3 nucleotides read TGTGCCAGCAGCTTAGTTGATCTCCGCGGCGAGCAGTTCTTC. Translated: CASSLVDLRGEQFF. The full variable domain, with the rest looked up from reference TRBV7-8 and TRBJ2-1, is GAGVSQSPRYKVAKRGQDVALRCDPISGHVSLFWYQQALGQGPEFLTYFQNEAQLDKSGLPSDRFFAERPEGSVSTLKIQRTQQEDSAVYLCASSLVDLRGEQFFGPGTRLTVL.

This clonotype was seen repeatedly, ten times or more. The chain couples TRBV6-2 or TRBV6-3 to TRBJ2-1; the D gene is possibly TRBD2 (6 bases). V was cut by 5 bases and J by 5 bases, with 16 bases left in between. CDR3 length: 15 amino acids. Germline CDR1 reads MNHEY; CDR2 reads SVGEGT. CDR3 coding DNA: TGTGCCAGCAGTCGACACCAAGCGGGCGACAATGAGCAGTTCTTC. It codes for CASSRHQAGDNEQFF.

V gene TRBV10-3 combines with J gene TRBJ2-7, with TRBD1 identical over 9 bases. V shed 10 bases and J 2 bases; nucleotides not matched to a gene: 6. CDR3 length: 13 residues. CDR1 is ENHRY and CDR2 is SYGVKD in the germline V gene. CDR3 bases: TGTGCCACCCGGACAGGGGCCACCTACGAGCAGTACTTC. This encodes CATRTGATYEQYF.

In this sample, this clonotype turned up a few times. J is TRBJ2-5 and V is TRBV2, with D hard to call. CDR1 SNHLY and CDR2 FYNNEI come from the germline V gene. This CDR3 comprises 16 residues. V lost 1 base, J lost 0 bases, and 12 bases lay in between. The CDR3 is CASSEGSSLYQETQYF. The CDR3 coding sequence is TGTGCCAGCAGTGAAGGGTCTTCTCTGTACCAAGAGACCCAGTACTTC.

The chain employs TRBV20-1 and TRBJ2-7, with D perhaps matching TRBD1 (6 bases). Germline CDR1 reads DFQATT; CDR2 reads SNEGSKA (reference sequence). The CDR3 has 13 amino acids. V was shortened by 4 bases and J by 5 bases, with 15 bases between the two germline ends. DNA of the CDR3: TGCAGTGCTACCCAGGGGCTTAAGAACGAGCAGTACTTC. It encodes CSATQGLKNEQYF.

This sequence joins TRBV4-2 and TRBJ1-1; 10 bases agree with TRBD1. Per germline, CDR1 LGHNA and CDR2 YNFKEQ. CDR3 size: 18 residues. The J segment lost 3 bases and the V segment lost 4 bases, leaving 14 bases of the junction unmatched. The DNA of the CDR3 is TGTGCCAGCAGCCGATTCTTGGAGACAGGGGGCGGGGACACTGAAGCTTTCTTT. This sequence encodes CASSRFLETGGGDTEAFF.

This clonotype was picked up a small number of times. The rearrangement joins TRBV6-5 to TRBJ2-1; D is undetermined. CDR1 and CDR2 from the germline V gene are MNHEY and SVGAGI. The ends were cut back, 0 bases at V and 9 bases at J, with 9 bases in the middle. CDR3 length equals 13 residues. The CDR3 spells CASSYSFGGEQFF. CDR3 DNA: TGTGCCAGCAGTTACTCCTTTGGCGGTGAGCAGTTCTTC.

This clonotype came up a few times. The chain joins TRBV7-2 to TRBJ2-2, with a tentative D call TRBD1 (5 bases). CDR3 length equals 15 residues. Germline assignment: CDR1 SGHTA and CDR2 FQGNSA. V was cut by 1 base and J by 4 bases, with 10 bases left in between. The CDR3 is CASSLEPGPTGELFF. In DNA, the CDR3 is TGTGCCAGCAGCTTAGAGCCAGGGCCCACCGGGGAGCTGTTTTTT.

The gene calls are TRBV5-4 and TRBJ1-2, with D unclear. Trimming removed 0 bases at V and 4 bases at J, with 16 bases between. CDR3 length: 16 residues. CDR1 and CDR2 (germline): SGHNT, YYREEE (reference sequence). As DNA, the CDR3 is TGTGCCAGCAGCTTGGTGGCCCAGCCCTCTCTCTATGGCTACACCTTC. Translation gives CASSLVAQPSLYGYTF.

V is TRBV29-1 and J is TRBJ2-5, with 7 bases fitting TRBD2. CDR3 length: 12 amino acids. CDR1 and CDR2 from the germline V gene are SQVTM and ANQGSEA. J was trimmed by 5 bases and V by 6 bases; bases with no gene match: 6. As DNA, the CDR3 is TGCAGCGTCCAGGGCGGGAGTGAGACCCAGTACTTC. Its translation is CSVQGGSETQYF.

The chain combines TRBV12-3 or TRBV12-4 with TRBJ2-1, with D uncertain. The length of the CDR3 is 11 residues. Trimming left V 5 bases short and J 13 bases short, with 12 bases between. Here the CDR3 reads CASSIARLQFF. The CDR3 DNA sequence: TGTGCCAGCAGTATTGCGAGGCTACAGTTCTTC.

The genes are TRBV15 and TRBJ2-1; D call uncertain. The germline V and J ends were trimmed by 4 bases and 1 base, with 11 bases remaining between them. Germline V gives CDR1 LNHNV, CDR2 YYDKDF (reference sequence). This CDR3 spans 15 amino acids. In DNA form, the CDR3 reads TGTGCCACCAGCATTTCCGTAATATCCTACAATGAGCAGTTCTTC. It translates to CATSISVISYNEQFF.

This rearrangement joins TRBV2 to TRBJ2-7; D might be TRBD1 (5 bases). Germline CDR1 reads SNHLY; CDR2 reads FYNNEI. This CDR3 has 13 amino acids. Trimming left V 9 bases short and J 0 bases short, with 12 bases between. DNA of the CDR3: TGTGCCAGTGGGCTTGGGGCCTCCTACGAGCAGTACTTC. Encoded protein: CASGLGASYEQYF.

This clonotype was found a few times. The chain combines TRBV7-9 with TRBJ2-5; the D gene is possibly TRBD1 (5 bases). V was shortened by 5 bases and J by 4 bases, with 8 bases between the two germline ends. This CDR3 comprises 12 residues. The germline V gene encodes CDR1 SEHNR and CDR2 FQNEAQ (reference sequence). CDR3 protein: CASSAGSETQYF. The CDR3 region has the DNA TGTGCCAGCAGCGCAGGGTCAGAGACCCAGTACTTC.

The rearrangement joins TRBV12-3 or TRBV12-4 to TRBJ1-3; 7 nucleotides align to TRBD1. Trimming removed 3 bases from V and 1 base from J; junction bases left unmatched: 3. This CDR3 contains 15 residues. The CDR3 reads CASSLDRLSGNTIYF. CDR3 nucleotides: TGTGCCAGCAGTTTGGACAGGCTATCTGGAAACACCATATATTTT.

This clonotype was counted between two and nine times. The V and J genes are TRBV4-2 and TRBJ2-5, with 8 positions matching TRBD2. Germline-derived CDR1 and CDR2 are LGHNA and YNFKEQ. V shed 0 bases and J 5 bases; nucleotides not matched to a gene: 8. The CDR3 covers 16 residues. DNA for the CDR3: TGTGCCAGCAGCCAAGATAAGAGCGGGGGATGGGAGACCCAGTACTTC. This translates into CASSQDKSGGWETQYF.

CDR3 sequence (DNA): TGCAGTGCTAGCAAACTGGGACAGGGGCGCACAGATACGCAGTATTTT. Translation: CSASKLGQGRTDTQYF. The chain uses TRBV20-1 and TRBJ2-3; 10 bases are a match to TRBD1. With 3 bases clipped from V and 1 base from J, the junction kept 7 bases outside the gene matches. This CDR3 has 16 amino acids. CDR1 is DFQATT and CDR2 is SNEGSKA in the germline V gene (reference sequence).

The CDR3 loop is CASSQSHRGPFF. The CDR3 nucleotides read TGTGCCAGCAGCCAAAGTCACAGGGGCCCGTTCTTC. The V gene is TRBV3-1, the J gene TRBJ2-1, with TRBD1 matching 7 bases. The CDR3 is 12 residues long. V gave up 2 bases and J gave up 15 bases; unmatched junction bases: 7. Germline lookup yields CDR1 LGHDT and CDR2 YNNKEL (reference sequence).

V usage is TRBV14 and J usage is TRBJ1-1; D call uncertain. CDR3 length: 12 residues. Germline lookup yields CDR1 SGHDN and CDR2 FVKESK. Trimming took off 4 bases at V and 8 bases at J, with 11 bases between the two ends. The CDR3 sequence is CASSPRSGEAFF. Written as DNA, the CDR3 is TGTGCCAGCAGCCCGCGCTCGGGGGAAGCTTTCTTT. The full variable domain, in which reference TRBV14 and TRBJ1-1 provide the parts outside the CDR3, is EAGVTQFPSHSVIEKGQTVTLRCDPISGHDNLYWYRRVMGKEIKFLLHFVKESKQDESGMPNNRFLAERTGGTYSTLKVQPAELEDSGVYFCASSPRSGEAFFGQGTRLTVV.

This clonotype was counted a few times. The rearrangement uses TRBV7-2 and TRBJ2-5; 8 nucleotides line up with TRBD2. The CDR3 length is 17 residues. Germline V gene sequence: CDR1 SGHTA, CDR2 FQGNSA. The junction had 10 bases not matched to a gene; V was cut back by 2 bases and J by 2 bases. CDR3: CASSLRGSGTTQETQYF. For the CDR3, the DNA is TGTGCCAGCAGCTTACGGGGTAGCGGGACTACTCAAGAGACCCAGTACTTC.

V is TRBV5-1 and J is TRBJ2-2, with D perhaps matching TRBD2 (5 bases). The V gene's germline CDR1 is SGHRS and CDR2 YFSETQ. The length of the CDR3 is 16 residues. The germline V and J ends were trimmed by 0 bases and 2 bases, with 11 bases remaining between them. The CDR3 DNA reads as TGCGCCAGCAGCTTGGACAGCGGCGGAAACACCGGGGAGCTGTTTTTT. Translation: CASSLDSGGNTGELFF.

The rearrangement links TRBV9 to TRBJ1-5, with D uncertain. The length of the CDR3 is 13 residues. CDR1 SGDLS and CDR2 YYNGEE come from the germline V gene. Here the CDR3 DNA reads TGTGTGGTCTCGGGCACTATCAATCAGCCCCAGCATTTT. Protein: CVVSGTINQPQHF.